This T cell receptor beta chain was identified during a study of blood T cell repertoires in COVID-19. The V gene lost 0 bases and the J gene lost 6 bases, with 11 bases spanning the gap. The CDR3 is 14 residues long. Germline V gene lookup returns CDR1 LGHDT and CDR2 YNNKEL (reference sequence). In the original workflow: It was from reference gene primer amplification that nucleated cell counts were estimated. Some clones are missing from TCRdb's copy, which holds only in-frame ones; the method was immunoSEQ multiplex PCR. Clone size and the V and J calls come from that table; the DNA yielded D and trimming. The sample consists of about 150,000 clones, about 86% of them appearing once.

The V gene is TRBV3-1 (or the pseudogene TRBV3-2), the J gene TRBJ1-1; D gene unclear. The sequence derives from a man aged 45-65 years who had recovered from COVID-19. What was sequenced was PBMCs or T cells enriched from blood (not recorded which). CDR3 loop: CASSQDPGFAEAFF. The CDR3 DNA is TGTGCCAGCAGCCAAGATCCGGGTTTCGCTGAAGCTTTCTTT.